These 25 T cell receptor beta chains share one sample of origin, sequenced in a study of blood T cell repertoires in COVID-19. Generated by immunoSEQ multiplex PCR, the TCRdb table keeps only in-frame clones and is missing some. The sample lists over 150,000 clones, around 85% occurring once. The sequencing sample was made of peripheral blood. The receptors originated from a woman aged 55-69 years with acute or convalescent COVID-19.

In nucleotides, the CDR3 is TGTGCCAGCAGTGCCTCCGGAACAGGGGCGAATTCACCCCTCCACTTT. Encoded protein: CASSASGTGANSPLHF. This rearrangement joins TRBV6-1 to TRBJ1-6; 7 bases align to TRBD1. The V segment lost 4 bases and the J segment 7 bases; nucleotides outside the gene matches: 10. The length of the CDR3 is 16 residues. Per germline, CDR1 MNHNS and CDR2 SASEGT.

The J gene is TRBJ1-2, the V gene TRBV6-5; possible D gene TRBD1, 6 bases. Trimming pared 6 bases from V and 8 bases from J, leaving 16 bases between. Germline values: CDR1 MNHEY, CDR2 SVGAGI. This CDR3 is built from 13 residues. CDR3 loop: CASSHGRGGGYTF. The DNA for the CDR3 is TGTGCCAGCAGCCACGGACGGGGGGGCGGCTACACCTTC.

The gene calls are TRBV28 and TRBJ1-1, with TRBD1 matching over 8 bases. V lost 6 bases and J lost 1; bases outside the gene matches: 7. Germline assignment: CDR1 MDHEN and CDR2 SYDVKM. The CDR3 runs 15 residues. CDR3 amino acids: CASSPTGGKNTEAFF. DNA for the CDR3: TGTGCCAGCAGCCCCACAGGGGGGAAGAACACTGAAGCTTTCTTT.

This clone was seen only a few times. The chain couples TRBV30 to TRBJ1-3, with D perhaps TRBD1 (6 bases). Germline V lookup: CDR1 GTSNPN, CDR2 SVGIG (reference sequence). The V gene lost 0 bases and the J gene lost 0 bases, with 12 bases spanning the gap. This CDR3 has 16 residues. CDR3 protein: CAWSVGGASSGNTIYF. Written as DNA, the CDR3 is TGTGCCTGGAGTGTAGGGGGGGCAAGCTCTGGAAACACCATATATTTT.

The chain links TRBV19 to TRBJ1-6; 8 bases map to TRBD1. The germline V gene encodes CDR1 LNHDA and CDR2 SQIVND (reference sequence). The V and J ends lost 5 bases and 7 bases, in that order; junction bases with no gene match: 10. The CDR3 runs to 16 residues. For the CDR3, the DNA is TGTGCCAGTAGTTTCTCCAGGGGGCAGCGGAATTCACCCCTCCACTTT. Its translation: CASSFSRGQRNSPLHF. Full variable domain (outside the CDR3, taken from reference TRBV19 and TRBJ1-6): DGGITQSPKYLFRKEGQNVTLSCEQNLNHDAMYWYRQDPGQGLRLIYYSQIVNDFQKGDIAEGYSVSREKKESFPLTVTSAQKNPTAFYLCASSFSRGQRNSPLHFGNGTRLTVT.

The rearrangement links TRBV7-9 to TRBJ2-2; D remains ambiguous. Trimming left V 3 bases short and J 5 bases short, with 4 bases between. CDR3 size: 12 residues. The germline CDR1 and CDR2 sequences are SEHNR and FQNEAQ (reference sequence). The CDR3 here is CASSFFTGELFF. In nucleotides, the CDR3 is TGTGCCAGCAGCTTCTTTACCGGGGAGCTGTTTTTT.

The chain carries TRBV11-2 and TRBJ2-7; 7 positions match TRBD1. With V trimmed by 3 bases and J by 4 bases, 6 bases remained unmatched. The CDR3 extends over 14 amino acids. CDR1 is SGHAT and CDR2 is FQNNGV in the germline V gene. The CDR3 is CASSLGDSLYEQYV. The DNA of the CDR3 is TGTGCCAGCAGCTTGGGGGACAGCTTGTACGAGCAGTACGTC.

This clone was observed a few times. The J gene is TRBJ2-3, the V gene TRBV10-3, with 14 bases aligning to TRBD2. CDR1 is ENHRY, CDR2 SYGVKD, per germline. This CDR3 has 16 residues. The ends lost 7 bases at V and 4 bases at J; junction bases unmatched: 7. In nucleotides, the CDR3 is TGTGCCATCACCCGGACTAGCGGGGGGCTTCCAGATACGCAGTATTTT. It encodes CAITRTSGGLPDTQYF.

The chain uses TRBV5-1 and TRBJ1-6; 7 bases are a match to TRBD1. Germline V gene sequence: CDR1 SGHRS, CDR2 YFSETQ. Trimming took 5 bases from V and 6 from J; bases not matched to a gene: 8. CDR3 length equals 15 residues. CDR3 nucleotides: TGCGCCAGCAGAACACAGGGGTCGAGTAATTCACCCCTCCACTTT. As protein: CASRTQGSSNSPLHF.

The rearrangement uses TRBV27 and TRBJ2-2, with D unresolved. Deletions cut 5 bases from V and 6 bases from J, with 7 bases between. There are 12 residues in the CDR3. CDR1 MNHEY and CDR2 SMNVEV come from the germline V gene (reference sequence). In nucleotides, the CDR3 is TGTGCCAGCAGTAAATTAGCCGGGGAGCTGTTTTTT. Its translation: CASSKLAGELFF.

The chain links TRBV12-5 to TRBJ2-5, with 12 bases identical to TRBD1. This CDR3 contains 19 residues. Trimming at V came to 4 bases and at J to 1 base, leaving 13 bases not matched to a gene. Germline V gene sequence: CDR1 LGHNT, CDR2 FRNRAP. The CDR3 DNA reads TGTGCTAGTGGTTCTTCTCCCGGGACAGGGGGCGCCGGCCAAGAGACCCAGTACTTC. The encoded protein is CASGSSPGTGGAGQETQYF.

Of note for this clone: Other DNA sequences in this sample translate to the same CDR3. The chain recombines TRBV18 with TRBJ1-1; TRBD1 agrees at 11 bases. Germline V CDR1 and CDR2: KGHSH, LQKENI. This CDR3 comprises 14 residues. J gave up 5 bases and V 3 bases, and 2 bases lay outside the gene matches. As DNA, the CDR3 is TGTGCCAGCTCACCGGACAGGGGGCGAACTGAAGCTTTCTTT. This sequence encodes CASSPDRGRTEAFF.

This clone appeared a few times. The chain couples TRBV7-8 to TRBJ1-2, with 7 positions matching TRBD1. The CDR3 has 15 amino acids. Germline loops: CDR1 SGHVS, CDR2 FQNEAQ. With V trimmed by 5 bases and J by 1 base, 7 bases remained unmatched. The DNA of the CDR3 is TGTGCCAGCAGCCCCAGACAGGGTGGTAACTATGGCTACACCTTC. Its translation: CASSPRQGGNYGYTF.

This clone was counted a few times. This chain uses TRBV28 with TRBJ1-1, with a possible D match to TRBD1 (6 bases). V lost 0 bases and J 3 bases, leaving 11 bases between the germline ends. The germline V gene has CDR1 MDHEN and CDR2 SYDVKM. The CDR3 consists of 15 residues. CDR3 in amino acids: CASSLWQGYHTEAFF. The CDR3 DNA follows: TGTGCCAGCAGTTTATGGCAGGGGTATCACACTGAAGCTTTCTTT.

The V gene is TRBV25-1, the J gene TRBJ2-1; D gene uncertain. The germline gives CDR1 MGHDK, CDR2 SYGVNS. The V end was cut by 4 bases, the J end by 12 bases, with 13 bases between. The CDR3 is made up of 12 amino acids. Here the CDR3 DNA reads TGTGCCAGCAGTGTCACCGGAGTTGGGCAGTTCTTC. This translates into CASSVTGVGQFF.

The table lists this clone with a count of one. The V call is TRBV9, the J call TRBJ2-5, with 9 bases aligning to TRBD1. This CDR3 is 14 amino acids long. Germline V lookup: CDR1 SGDLS, CDR2 YYNGEE. J gave up 5 bases and V 1 base, and 3 bases lay outside the gene matches. CDR3 in amino acids: CASSVNTGGETQYF. The CDR3, as DNA: TGTGCCAGCAGCGTAAATACAGGGGGCGAGACCCAGTACTTC.

This clone showed up just once. The V gene is TRBV19, the J gene TRBJ1-5; a weak D match, TRBD1 (5 bases). Per the germline V gene, CDR1 is LNHDA and CDR2 is SQIVND (reference sequence). The CDR3 covers 15 residues. Deletions cut 5 bases from V and 4 bases from J, with 15 bases between. The CDR3 bases are TGTGCCAGTAGTCCATCAGGACACCGAAATCAGCCCCAGCATTTT. Amino acids: CASSPSGHRNQPQHF.

This chain connects TRBV24-1 to TRBJ2-2, with 13 positions matching TRBD2. There are 17 residues in the CDR3. In germline, CDR1 is KGHDR, CDR2 SFDVKD. After removal of 4 bases from V and 5 bases from J, the junction contained 6 bases not matched to a gene. In DNA, the CDR3 is TGTGCCACCAGTGAGTCGGGACTAGCGGGAAGTACCGGGGAGCTGTTTTTT. It is translated as CATSESGLAGSTGELFF.

This clone was counted once. V is TRBV12-3 or TRBV12-4 and J is TRBJ1-2; D gene uncertain. This CDR3 spans 13 amino acids. The V end lost 6 bases, the J end lost 4 bases, and 12 bases lay between the germline ends. Here the CDR3 DNA reads TGTGCCAGCAGCCCACAGAGTACCTATGGCTACACCTTC. Translating gives CASSPQSTYGYTF.

The V call is TRBV7-6, the J call TRBJ1-3; the D gene is possibly TRBD1 (6 bases). Trimming left V 5 bases short and J 0 bases short, with 20 bases between. In germline, CDR1 is SGHVS, CDR2 FNYEAQ. The CDR3 has 18 residues. The CDR3 loop is CASSQLTGTEASGNTIYF. The CDR3 bases are TGTGCCAGCAGCCAACTAACAGGGACCGAAGCCTCTGGAAACACCATATATTTT.

The chain has TRBV7-9 and TRBJ2-5; 7 bases line up with TRBD1. The junction had 9 bases not matched to a gene; V was cut back by 3 bases and J by 5 bases. Germline CDR1 SEHNR, CDR2 FQNEAQ (reference sequence). The CDR3 sequence is 15 residues long. The chain's CDR3 is CASSFRKGAEETQYF. In DNA, the CDR3 is TGTGCCAGCAGCTTTCGGAAGGGGGCTGAGGAGACCCAGTACTTC. Combining the CDR3 with reference TRBV7-9 and TRBJ2-5 gives the whole variable domain DTGVSQNPRHKITKRGQNVTFRCDPISEHNRLYWYRQTLGQGPEFLTYFQNEAQLEKSRLLSDRFSAERPKGSFSTLEIQRTEQGDSAMYLCASSFRKGAEETQYFGPGTRLLVL.

This chain joins TRBV25-1 and TRBJ1-1; perhaps TRBD1 as D (6 bases). V shed 2 bases and J shed 2 bases, with 12 bases lying between them. The CDR3 has 15 residues. Looked up from germline, CDR1 is MGHDK and CDR2 is SYGVNS. CDR3 sequence: CASSEAGTYNTEAFF. The CDR3 DNA reads as TGTGCCAGCAGTGAAGCCGGGACATATAACACTGAAGCTTTCTTT.

This chain uses TRBV12-3 or TRBV12-4 with TRBJ1-3; 8 bases agree with TRBD1. V was pared by 6 bases and J by 4 bases, with 2 bases of the junction left unmatched. The CDR3 length is 13 residues. The CDR3 DNA reads as TGTGCCAGCAGGACAGGGGAGGGAAACACCATATATTTT. Its protein product is CASRTGEGNTIYF.

CDR3 sequence reads: CASSEARVGANVLTF. In DNA form, the CDR3 reads TGTGCCAGCAGTGAAGCGAGGGTTGGGGCCAACGTCCTGACTTTC. The chain carries TRBV2 and TRBJ2-6; weak D call: TRBD2 (5 bases). This CDR3 is built from 15 residues. CDR1 SNHLY and CDR2 FYNNEI come from the germline V gene. Trimming took 0 bases from V and 3 from J, leaving 6 bases between them.

The rearrangement links TRBV6-5 to TRBJ1-6; possibly TRBD1 for D (5 bases). The ends were cut back, 6 bases at V and 5 bases at J, with 14 bases in the middle. The CDR3 loop spans 15 amino acids. Germline V gene lookup returns CDR1 MNHEY and CDR2 SVGAGI. The CDR3 here is CASRQREGHNSPLHF. CDR3 DNA: TGTGCCAGCAGGCAGCGGGAGGGGCATAATTCACCCCTCCACTTT.